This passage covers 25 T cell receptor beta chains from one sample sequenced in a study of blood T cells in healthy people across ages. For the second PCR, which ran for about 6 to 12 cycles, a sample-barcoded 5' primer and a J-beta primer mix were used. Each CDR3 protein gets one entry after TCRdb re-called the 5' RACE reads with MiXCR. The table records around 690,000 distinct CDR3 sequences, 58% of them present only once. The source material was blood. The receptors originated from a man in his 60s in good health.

The CDR3, as DNA: TGCAGTGCTAGAGATCCCAGGAATGGTGATTCACCCCTCCACTTT. It codes for CSARDPRNGDSPLHF. The chain uses TRBV20-1 and TRBJ1-6; D is unclear. CDR1 and CDR2 (germline): DFQATT, SNEGSKA (reference sequence). Trimming took 0 bases from V and 8 from J, leaving 14 bases between them. The CDR3 has 15 residues.

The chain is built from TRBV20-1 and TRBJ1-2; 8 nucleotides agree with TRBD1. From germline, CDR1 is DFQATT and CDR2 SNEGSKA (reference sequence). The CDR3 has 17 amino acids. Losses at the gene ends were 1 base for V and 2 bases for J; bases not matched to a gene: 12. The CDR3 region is CSARVGQGAHINYGYTF. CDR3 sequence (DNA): TGCAGTGCTAGAGTGGGGCAGGGGGCGCATATAAACTATGGCTACACCTTC.

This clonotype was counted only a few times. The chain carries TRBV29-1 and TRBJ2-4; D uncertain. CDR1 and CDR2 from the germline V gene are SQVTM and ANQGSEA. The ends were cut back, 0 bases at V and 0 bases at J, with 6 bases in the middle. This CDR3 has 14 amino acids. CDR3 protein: CSVEEGVAKNIQYF. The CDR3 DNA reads TGCAGCGTTGAAGAGGGCGTAGCCAAAAACATTCAGTACTTC.

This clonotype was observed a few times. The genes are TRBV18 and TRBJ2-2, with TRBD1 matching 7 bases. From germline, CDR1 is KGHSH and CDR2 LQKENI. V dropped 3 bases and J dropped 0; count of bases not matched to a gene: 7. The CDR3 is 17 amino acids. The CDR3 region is CASSPLDRTSNTGELFF. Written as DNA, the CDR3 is TGTGCCAGCTCACCCCTGGACAGGACCTCGAACACCGGGGAGCTGTTTTTT.

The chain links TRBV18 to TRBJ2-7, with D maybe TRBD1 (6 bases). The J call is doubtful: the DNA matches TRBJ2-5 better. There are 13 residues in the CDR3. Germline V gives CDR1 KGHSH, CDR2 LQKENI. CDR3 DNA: TGTGCCAGCTCACCGGACAGTCGAGAGACCCAGTACTTC. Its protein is CASSPDSRETQYF.

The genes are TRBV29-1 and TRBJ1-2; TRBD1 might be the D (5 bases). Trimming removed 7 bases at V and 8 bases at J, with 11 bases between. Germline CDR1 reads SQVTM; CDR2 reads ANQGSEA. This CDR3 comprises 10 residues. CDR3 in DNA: TGCAGCGCCCCGCGGGGGGGCTACACCTTC. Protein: CSAPRGGYTF.

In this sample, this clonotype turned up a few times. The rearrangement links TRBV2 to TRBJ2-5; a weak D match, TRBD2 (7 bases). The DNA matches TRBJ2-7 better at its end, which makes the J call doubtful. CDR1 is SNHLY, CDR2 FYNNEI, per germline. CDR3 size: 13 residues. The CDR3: CASSTGGPYEQYF. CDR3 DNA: TGTGCCAGCAGTACGGGGGGCCCCTACGAGCAGTACTTC.

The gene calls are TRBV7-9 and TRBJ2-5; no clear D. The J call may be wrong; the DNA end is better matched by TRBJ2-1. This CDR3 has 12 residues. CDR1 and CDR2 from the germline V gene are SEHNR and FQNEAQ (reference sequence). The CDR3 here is CASSLGGETQFF. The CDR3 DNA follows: TGTGCCAGCAGCTTAGGTGGCGAGACCCAGTTCTTC.

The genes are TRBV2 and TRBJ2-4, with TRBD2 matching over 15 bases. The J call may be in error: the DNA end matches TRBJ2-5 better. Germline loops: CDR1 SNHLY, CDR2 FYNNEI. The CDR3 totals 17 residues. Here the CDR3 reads CASSLGLAGGQEETQYF. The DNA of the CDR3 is TGTGCCAGCAGTCTTGGACTAGCGGGGGGGCAGGAAGAGACCCAGTACTTC.

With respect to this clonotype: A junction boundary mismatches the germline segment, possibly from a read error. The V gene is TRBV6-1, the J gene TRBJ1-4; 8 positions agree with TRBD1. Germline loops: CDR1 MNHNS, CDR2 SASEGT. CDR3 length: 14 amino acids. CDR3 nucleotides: TGTGCCAGCAGAGGACAGGGTCCTAATGCAAAACTGTTTTTT. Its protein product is CASRGQGPNAKLFF.

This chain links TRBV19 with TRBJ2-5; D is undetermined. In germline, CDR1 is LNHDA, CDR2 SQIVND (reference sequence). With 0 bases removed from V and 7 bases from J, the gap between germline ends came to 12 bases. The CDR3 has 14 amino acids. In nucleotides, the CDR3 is TGTGCCAGTAGTATAGATGTGGGGTTAGGGACCCAGTACTTC. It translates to CASSIDVGLGTQYF.

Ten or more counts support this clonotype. The CDR3, as DNA: TGTGCCATCAGTGCTCGGCTAGACTCACCCCTCCACTTT. Its protein product is CAISARLDSPLHF. This chain uses TRBV10-3 with TRBJ1-6, with D unclear. Trimming removed 4 bases at V and 10 bases at J, with 11 bases between. Germline V gives CDR1 ENHRY, CDR2 SYGVKD. The CDR3 extends over 13 amino acids.

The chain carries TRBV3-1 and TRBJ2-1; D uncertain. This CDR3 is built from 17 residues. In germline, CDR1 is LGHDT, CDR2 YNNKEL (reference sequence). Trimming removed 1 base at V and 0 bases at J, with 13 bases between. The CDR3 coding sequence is TGTGCCAGCAGCCAAGTCGGTAGCCCCAGCTCCTACAATGAGCAGTTCTTC. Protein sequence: CASSQVGSPSSYNEQFF.

The DNA of the CDR3 is TGTGCCAGCTCACCAGTCACAGGGGGCAAAGAGACCCAGTACTTC. This sequence encodes CASSPVTGGKETQYF. V usage is TRBV18 and J usage is TRBJ2-5; 9 nucleotides line up with TRBD1. The V gene end was trimmed by 2 bases and the J gene end by 3 bases; junction bases not matched to a gene: 4. The CDR3 runs to 15 residues. Germline-derived CDR1 and CDR2 are KGHSH and LQKENI.

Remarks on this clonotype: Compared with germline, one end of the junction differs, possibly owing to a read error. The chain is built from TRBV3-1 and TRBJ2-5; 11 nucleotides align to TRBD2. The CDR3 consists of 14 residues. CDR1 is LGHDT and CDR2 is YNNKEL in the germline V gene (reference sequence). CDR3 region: CVSSQTSGDETQYF. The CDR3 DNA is TGTGTCAGCAGCCAGACTAGCGGGGATGAGACCCAGTACTTC.

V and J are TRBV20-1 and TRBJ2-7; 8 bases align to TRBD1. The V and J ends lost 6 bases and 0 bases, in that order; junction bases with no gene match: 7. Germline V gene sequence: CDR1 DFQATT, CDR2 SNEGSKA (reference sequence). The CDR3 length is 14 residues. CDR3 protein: CSARGQDTSYEQYF. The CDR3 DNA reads TGCAGTGCCAGGGGACAGGATACCTCCTACGAGCAGTACTTC.

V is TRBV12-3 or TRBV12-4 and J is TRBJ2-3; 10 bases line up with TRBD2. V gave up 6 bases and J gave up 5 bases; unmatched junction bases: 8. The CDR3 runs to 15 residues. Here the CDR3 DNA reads TGTGCCAGCAGGCGAGGGACTAGCGCCGGAGATACGCAGTATTTT. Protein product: CASRRGTSAGDTQYF.

In DNA form, the CDR3 reads TGCGCCAGCAGCCAAGATAGGGTCGGGGGCCCCGCAGATACGCAGTATTTT. Its protein is CASSQDRVGGPADTQYF. The chain joins TRBV4-1 to TRBJ2-3; D assignment may be TRBD1 or TRBD2 (6 bases each). The CDR3 length is 17 residues. The germline V gene has CDR1 MGHRA and CDR2 YSYEKL. Trimming removed 0 bases from V and 4 bases from J, with 17 bases in between.

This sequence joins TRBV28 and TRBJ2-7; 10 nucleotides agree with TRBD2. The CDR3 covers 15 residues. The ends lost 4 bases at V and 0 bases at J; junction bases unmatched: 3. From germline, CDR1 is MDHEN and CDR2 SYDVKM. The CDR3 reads CASSSSGGDSYEQYF. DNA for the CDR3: TGTGCCAGCAGTTCCAGCGGGGGGGACTCCTACGAGCAGTACTTC.

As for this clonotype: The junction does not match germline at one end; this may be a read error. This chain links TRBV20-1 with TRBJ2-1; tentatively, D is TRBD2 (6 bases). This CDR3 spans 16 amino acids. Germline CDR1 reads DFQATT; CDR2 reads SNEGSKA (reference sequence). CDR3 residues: CSTSAVAGSSYNEQFF. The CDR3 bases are TGCAGTACTAGTGCAGTCGCCGGGAGCTCCTACAATGAGCAGTTCTTC.

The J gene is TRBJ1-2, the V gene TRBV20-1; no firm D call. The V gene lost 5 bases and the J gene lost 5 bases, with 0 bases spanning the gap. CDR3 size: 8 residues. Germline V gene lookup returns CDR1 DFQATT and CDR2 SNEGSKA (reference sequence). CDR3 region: CSAYGYTF. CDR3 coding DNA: TGCAGTGCTTATGGCTACACCTTC.

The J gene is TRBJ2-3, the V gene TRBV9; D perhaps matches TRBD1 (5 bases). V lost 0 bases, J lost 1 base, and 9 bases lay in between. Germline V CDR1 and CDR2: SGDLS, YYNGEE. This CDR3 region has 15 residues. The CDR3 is CASSVAVGGTDTQYF. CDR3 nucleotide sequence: TGTGCCAGCAGCGTAGCTGTAGGGGGCACAGATACGCAGTATTTT.

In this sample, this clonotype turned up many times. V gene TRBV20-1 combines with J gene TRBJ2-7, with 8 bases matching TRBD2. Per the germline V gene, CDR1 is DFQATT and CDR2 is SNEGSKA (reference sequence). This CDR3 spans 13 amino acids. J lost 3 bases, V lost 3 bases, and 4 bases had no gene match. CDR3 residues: CSASGGAGYEQYF. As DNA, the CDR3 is TGCAGTGCTAGCGGGGGGGCCGGCTACGAGCAGTACTTC.

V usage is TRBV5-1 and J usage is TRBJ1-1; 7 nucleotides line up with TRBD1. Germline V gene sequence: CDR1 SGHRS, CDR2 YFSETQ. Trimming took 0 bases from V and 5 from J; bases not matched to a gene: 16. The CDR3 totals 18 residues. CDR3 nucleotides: TGCGCCAGCAGCTTGGGTCTTGAGTTACGGCAGGGGGGGACTGAAGCTTTCTTT. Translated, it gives CASSLGLELRQGGTEAFF. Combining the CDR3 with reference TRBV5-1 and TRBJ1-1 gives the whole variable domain KAGVTQTPRYLIKTRGQQVTLSCSPISGHRSVSWYQQTPGQGLQFLFEYFSETQRNKGNFPGRFSGRQFSNSRSEMNVSTLELGDSALYLCASSLGLELRQGGTEAFFGQGTRLTVV.

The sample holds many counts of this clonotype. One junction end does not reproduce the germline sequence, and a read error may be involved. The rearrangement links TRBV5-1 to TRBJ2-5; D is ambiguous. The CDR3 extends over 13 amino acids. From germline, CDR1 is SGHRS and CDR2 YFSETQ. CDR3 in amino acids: CASSLVPQETQYF. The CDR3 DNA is TGTGCCAGCAGCTTGGTTCCGCAAGAGACCCAGTACTTC.